This record covers a single T cell receptor beta chain. The antigen remains undetermined. This sample stems from a study of blood T cells in healthy people across ages. With a J-beta primer mix and a sample-barcoded 5' primer, a second PCR ran about 6 to 11 cycles. All cDNA molecules were each tagged by a template-switch adaptor with 12 random nucleotides. TCRdb passed the 5' RACE reads through MiXCR, listing each CDR3 protein once. The sample shows about 1.1 million distinct CDR3 sequences, under 40% of them seen only once. Isolation of PBMCs gave at least 6.5 million cells per sample. This CDR3 comprises 18 residues. Trimming stripped 3 bases from V and 4 bases from J, with 24 bases between. CDR1 and CDR2 from the germline V gene are MGHRA and YSYEKL. Study-wide results and caveats: The unknown donor CMV status may have confounded expanded clonotype changes.

The specimen was blood. The receptor's source is a man aged 18 to 30 in good health. The genes are TRBV4-1 and TRBJ1-2; no clear D. Written as DNA, the CDR3 is TGCGCCAGCAGCCATATAAAGGAGGCCTATCGGCGAGGCTATGGCTACACCTTC. Translating gives CASSHIKEAYRRGYGYTF.